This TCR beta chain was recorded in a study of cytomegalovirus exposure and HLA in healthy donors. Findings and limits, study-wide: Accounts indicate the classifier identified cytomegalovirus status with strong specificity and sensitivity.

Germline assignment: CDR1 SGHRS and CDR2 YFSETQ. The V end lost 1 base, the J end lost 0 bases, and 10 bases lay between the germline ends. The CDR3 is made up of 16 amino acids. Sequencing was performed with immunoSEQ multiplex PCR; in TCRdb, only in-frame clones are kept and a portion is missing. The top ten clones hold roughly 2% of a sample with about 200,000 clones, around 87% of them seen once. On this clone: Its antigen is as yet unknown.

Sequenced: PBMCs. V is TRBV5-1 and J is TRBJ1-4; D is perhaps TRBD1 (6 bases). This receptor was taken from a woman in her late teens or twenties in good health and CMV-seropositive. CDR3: CASSLTTGTTNEKLFF. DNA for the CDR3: TGCGCCAGCAGCTTGACGACAGGCACAACTAATGAAAAACTGTTTTTT.